This T cell receptor (beta chain) was observed in a study of T cell responses to AZD1222 COVID-19 vaccine. Overall study results and limits: Targeting of unmutated variant regions was reportedly seen in nearly half of spike-specific TCRs. Possibly, clonal diversity was underestimated; donors were largely white British and included more females. Regions 160-218 and 743-854 dominated among vaccine-associated CD4 TCRs spanning spike. At baseline, just five or six AZD1222 recipients tested seropositive.

TCRdb keeps only in-frame clones here, not all; method: immunoSEQ multiplex PCR. The profile shows roughly 66,000 clones, approximately 90% of them singletons. About this clone itself: Its target is not known.

This CDR3 has 14 amino acids. Per the germline V gene, CDR1 is SGHAT and CDR2 is FQNNGV. The V gene lost 1 base and the J gene lost 10 bases, with 16 bases spanning the gap. The chain uses TRBV11-2 and TRBJ1-1; perhaps TRBD1 as D (5 bases). The receptor was derived from an adult who received the MenACWY meningococcal vaccine as a control. This specimen was peripheral blood, taken 28 days after the second dose of the MenACWY control vaccine. CDR3 in DNA: TGTGCCAGCAGCTTAGTTGGCGGGGCGGGGAGAGCTTTCTTT. As protein: CASSLVGGAGRAFF.